Listed here are 5 T cell receptor beta chains from one sample, sequenced in a study of T cells after yellow fever vaccination. Each CDR3 protein gets one entry after TCRdb re-called the 5' RACE reads with MiXCR. The data contain around 330,000 distinct CDR3 sequences, approximately 3.9% of them singletons. Sequenced material: PBMCs, taken on the day of the yellow fever booster vaccination. Source of these receptors: a man aged 18 to 29 who received the YFV17D yellow fever vaccine.

The chain has TRBV7-3 and TRBJ2-5; no clear D gene. Germline V gives CDR1 SGHTA, CDR2 FQGTGA. Trimming shortened V by 5 bases and J by 5 bases, and 15 bases separated the two germline ends. The length of the CDR3 is 14 residues. DNA for the CDR3: TGTGCCAGCAGCCCGGACGGAAGTTGGGAGACCCAGTACTTC. Its translation is CASSPDGSWETQYF.

The V and J genes are TRBV6-2 or TRBV6-3 and TRBJ2-6; D is perhaps TRBD1 or TRBD2 (6 bases each). The V gene lost 8 bases and the J gene lost 4 bases, with 21 bases spanning the gap. This CDR3 is built from 17 residues. The germline V gene has CDR1 MNHEY and CDR2 SVGEGT. CDR3 nucleotide sequence: TGTGCCAGCTCCAGAATGCCGGGGGCGAGAGGGGCCAACGTCCTGACTTTC. Translation: CASSRMPGARGANVLTF.

This clonotype was detected many times. The rearrangement joins TRBV5-1 to TRBJ1-1; D is uncertain. The CDR3 contains 13 residues. Germline values: CDR1 SGHRS, CDR2 YFSETQ. V lost 4 bases, J lost 4 bases, and 11 bases lay in between. The CDR3 reads CASSREGSTEAFF. The CDR3, as DNA: TGCGCCAGCAGCCGGGAAGGGAGCACTGAAGCTTTCTTT.

This clonotype occurred many times. This sequence joins TRBV6-5 and TRBJ1-1; D is unresolved. This CDR3 region has 13 residues. Deletions cut 3 bases from V and 0 bases from J, with 5 bases between. Per germline, CDR1 MNHEY and CDR2 SVGAGI. In DNA, the CDR3 is TGTGCCAGCAGTTATACCCTGAACACTGAAGCTTTCTTT. As protein: CASSYTLNTEAFF.

This clonotype was counted at least ten times. The chain recombines TRBV4-1 with TRBJ1-1, with TRBD1 matching 8 bases. V was clipped by 4 bases and J by 3 bases; unmatched bases: 1. The CDR3 is made up of 13 amino acids. CDR1 MGHRA and CDR2 YSYEKL come from the germline V gene. CDR3 sequence: CASSPDRDTEAFF. The CDR3 coding sequence is TGCGCCAGCAGCCCGGACAGGGACACTGAAGCTTTCTTT.